Each of the 5 T cell receptor beta chains below was sequenced from the same sample in a study of blood T cell repertoires in COVID-19. Libraries were prepared by immunoSEQ multiplex PCR; TCRdb keeps only in-frame clonotypes and omits some of them. This sample has about 240,000 clones, with 85% to 90% found just once. Sequencing was carried out using peripheral blood. The receptors were sampled from a man between 60 and 75 years old with acute or convalescent COVID-19.

In DNA form, the CDR3 reads TGTGCCAGCAGCCAGGACAGGGCTAAGGAGCAGTTCTTC. Protein: CASSQDRAKEQFF. The chain carries TRBV2 and TRBJ2-1; the match to TRBD1 covers 8 bases. The CDR3 spans 13 residues. The V gene's germline CDR1 is SNHLY and CDR2 FYNNEI. J gave up 10 bases and V 6 bases, and 8 bases lay outside the gene matches.

The CDR3 sequence: CASSRPGAGNEQFF. The CDR3 DNA sequence: TGTGCCAGCAGCAGACCAGGGGCGGGCAATGAGCAGTTCTTC. V usage is TRBV5-4 and J usage is TRBJ2-1, with TRBD1 as a possible D gene (6 bases). Trimming shortened V by 4 bases and J by 6 bases, and 14 bases separated the two germline ends. The CDR3 has 14 amino acids. Germline values: CDR1 SGHNT, CDR2 YYREEE (reference sequence).

This clone appeared once. This chain links TRBV7-2 with TRBJ2-1; no reliable D call. V lost 6 bases to trimming and J lost 0 bases, with 6 bases between them. Germline assignment: CDR1 SGHTA and CDR2 FQGNSA. The CDR3 spans 13 residues. DNA for the CDR3: TGTGCCAGCAGTTACAGCTCCTACAATGAGCAGTTCTTC. This translates into CASSYSSYNEQFF.

The chain has TRBV13 and TRBJ2-5; D not resolved. Germline-derived CDR1 and CDR2 are PRHDT and FYEKMQ (reference sequence). V dropped 0 bases and J dropped 2 bases, with 4 bases sitting between them. The CDR3 sequence is 13 residues long. CDR3 loop: CASSLGRQETQYF. The DNA of the CDR3 is TGTGCCAGCAGCTTAGGCCGGCAAGAGACCCAGTACTTC.

The rearrangement links TRBV9 to TRBJ1-2; D gene uncertain. Between the trimmed V and J ends, which lost 4 bases and 4 bases, there was a span of 11 bases. The CDR3 sequence is 13 residues long. Germline CDR1 is SGDLS and CDR2 is YYNGEE. CDR3 in amino acids: CASSPRESYGYTF. The DNA of the CDR3 is TGTGCCAGCAGCCCTCGGGAGTCCTATGGCTACACCTTC.